The next 26 T cell receptor beta chains were all read from a single sample in a study of blood T cell repertoires in COVID-19. Assay used: immunoSEQ multiplex PCR; TCRdb lists only in-frame clones, some missing. The data hold 220,000 or so clones, with roughly 80% observed a single time. Material: peripheral blood. The receptors come from an elderly woman with COVID-19, enrolled during active disease.

Comments on this clone: Other DNA sequences within the sample encode an identical CDR3. This chain joins TRBV5-1 and TRBJ1-1; D is possibly TRBD1 (5 bases). Germline-derived CDR1 and CDR2 are SGHRS and YFSETQ. The CDR3 length is 13 residues. The V end was cut by 4 bases, the J end by 2 bases, with 9 bases between. This CDR3 reads CASSLQGNTEAFF. The CDR3 region has the DNA TGCGCCAGCAGCCTCCAGGGTAACACTGAAGCTTTCTTT.

The rearrangement uses TRBV30 and TRBJ2-2; a weak D match, TRBD1 (5 bases). V was shortened by 5 bases and J by 5 bases, with 12 bases between the two germline ends. Per germline, CDR1 GTSNPN and CDR2 SVGIG (reference sequence). The CDR3 spans 13 residues. DNA of the CDR3: TGTGCCTGGGATCAGGGTGCGACCGGGGAGCTGTTTTTT. Residues: CAWDQGATGELFF.

The chain couples TRBV5-1 to TRBJ2-7; D unclear. This CDR3 is built from 14 residues. CDR1 is SGHRS and CDR2 is YFSETQ in the germline V gene. V lost 1 base, J lost 0 bases, and 8 bases lay in between. This CDR3 is CASSLNPVSYEQYF. The CDR3 DNA reads as TGCGCCAGCAGCTTGAATCCAGTCTCCTACGAGCAGTACTTC. The full variable domain, with the rest looked up from reference TRBV5-1 and TRBJ2-7, is KAGVTQTPRYLIKTRGQQVTLSCSPISGHRSVSWYQQTPGQGLQFLFEYFSETQRNKGNFPGRFSGRQFSNSRSEMNVSTLELGDSALYLCASSLNPVSYEQYFGPGTRLTVT.

The J gene is TRBJ2-7, the V gene TRBV10-2; 9 nucleotides agree with TRBD1. Germline CDR1 WSHSY, CDR2 SAAADI. J was trimmed by 4 bases and V by 5 bases; bases with no gene match: 9. The CDR3 is 15 residues long. CDR3: CASSFGQGLGYEQYF. CDR3 coding DNA: TGCGCCAGCAGTTTTGGACAGGGGCTGGGGTACGAGCAGTACTTC.

This chain joins TRBV6-6 and TRBJ1-5; 9 bases line up with TRBD1. Germline CDR1 is MNHNY and CDR2 is SVGAGI (reference sequence). The CDR3 length is 15 residues. J lost 6 bases, V lost 1 base, and 4 bases had no gene match. The CDR3 DNA is TGTGCCAGCAGTTACTTACAGGGGGCTGGTCAGCCCCAGCATTTT. Its protein is CASSYLQGAGQPQHF.

The chain combines TRBV6-5 with TRBJ1-2; no clear D gene. V was shortened by 0 bases and J by 8 bases, with 16 bases between the two germline ends. The V gene's germline CDR1 is MNHEY and CDR2 SVGAGI. There are 15 residues in the CDR3. The CDR3 is CASSYSGRAEKGYTF. The CDR3 coding sequence is TGTGCCAGCAGTTACTCAGGGCGGGCTGAGAAGGGCTACACCTTC.

The chain links TRBV5-1 to TRBJ1-1; 7 nucleotides line up with TRBD1. Trimming removed 7 bases from V and 3 bases from J; junction bases left unmatched: 6. The CDR3 is 13 residues long. Germline-derived CDR1 and CDR2 are SGHRS and YFSETQ. The CDR3 bases are TGCGCCAGCCAAAACAGGGGCTACACTGAAGCTTTCTTT. This encodes CASQNRGYTEAFF.

V and J are TRBV6-5 and TRBJ1-1, with D unclear. This CDR3 region has 13 residues. V lost 5 bases and J 9 bases, leaving 16 bases between the germline ends. Germline loops: CDR1 MNHEY, CDR2 SVGAGI. Here the CDR3 reads CASSPSGVRKAFF. The CDR3, as DNA: TGTGCCAGCAGTCCCTCGGGTGTGAGAAAAGCTTTCTTT.

The chain couples TRBV7-9 to TRBJ1-1; D is unresolved. Germline CDR1 and CDR2: SEHNR and FQNEAQ (reference sequence). This CDR3 has 14 amino acids. V dropped 6 bases and J dropped 1 base, with 12 bases sitting between them. The CDR3 spells CASSLGSGNTEAFF. The CDR3 nucleotides are TGTGCCAGCAGTCTCGGTTCAGGGAACACTGAAGCTTTCTTT.

Comments on this clone: This sample also contains other DNA sequences that code for the same CDR3. The chain joins TRBV2 to TRBJ1-5; 7 bases fit TRBD1. The CDR3 is 14 residues long. Looked up from germline, CDR1 is SNHLY and CDR2 is FYNNEI. Losses at the gene ends were 5 bases for V and 0 bases for J; bases not matched to a gene: 1. As DNA, the CDR3 is TGTGCCAGCAGTCGGGACAGTAGCAATCAGCCCCAGCATTTT. This encodes CASSRDSSNQPQHF.

This clone was detected once. V and J are TRBV19 and TRBJ2-1, with 7 positions matching TRBD2. Germline CDR1 is LNHDA and CDR2 is SQIVND (reference sequence). V shed 7 bases, J shed 0 bases, and the junction held 6 bases outside the gene matches. This CDR3 has 15 amino acids. CDR3 coding DNA: TGTGCCAGTAAGACTGGCGGGAGCTCCTACAATGAGCAGTTCTTC. Translating it yields CASKTGGSSYNEQFF.

The rearrangement uses TRBV7-8 and TRBJ1-1; maybe TRBD1 (5 bases). Per the germline V gene, CDR1 is SGHVS and CDR2 is FQNEAQ. The germline V and J ends were trimmed by 1 base and 1 base, with 19 bases remaining between them. The CDR3 has 18 amino acids. The CDR3 region is CASSLVEDWGVGNTEAFF. For the CDR3, the DNA is TGTGCCAGCAGCTTAGTAGAGGATTGGGGGGTAGGGAACACTGAAGCTTTCTTT.

The chain joins TRBV3-1 (or the pseudogene TRBV3-2) to TRBJ2-2; the match to TRBD1 covers 9 bases. CDR1 is LGHDT and CDR2 is YNNKEL in the germline V gene (reference sequence). CDR3 size: 17 residues. V gave up 0 bases and J gave up 4 bases; unmatched junction bases: 6. The CDR3 spells CASSQDLWTGVTGELFF. The CDR3, as DNA: TGTGCCAGCAGCCAAGATCTCTGGACAGGGGTCACCGGGGAGCTGTTTTTT.

The chain joins TRBV6-2 or TRBV6-3 to TRBJ2-1, with TRBD2 matching 15 bases. Germline loops: CDR1 MNHEY, CDR2 SVGEGT. The trim removed 6 bases at V and 9 bases at J, leaving 6 bases unmatched. This CDR3 spans 15 amino acids. The CDR3 protein is CASSSQGLAGGEQFF. CDR3 bases: TGTGCCAGCAGCTCCCAGGGACTAGCGGGAGGTGAGCAGTTCTTC.

CDR3 nucleotides: TGTGCCAGTAGTCAAAACCGGGACAGAAGACTTTCCTACACCTTC. This sequence encodes CASSQNRDRRLSYTF. The V gene is TRBV19, the J gene TRBJ1-2; 7 bases are a match to TRBD1. CDR1 LNHDA and CDR2 SQIVND come from the germline V gene (reference sequence). The V gene end was trimmed by 5 bases and the J gene end by 10 bases; junction bases not matched to a gene: 16. The CDR3 has 15 amino acids.

V is TRBV18 and J is TRBJ2-2; possibly TRBD2 for D (6 bases). V was pared by 6 bases and J by 8 bases, with 16 bases between. Germline assignment: CDR1 KGHSH and CDR2 LQKENI. The CDR3 loop spans 14 amino acids. The CDR3 nucleotides are TGTGCCAGCTCCCCGGGACTGACTACGGGGGAGCTGTTTTTT. Its translation: CASSPGLTTGELFF.

The rearrangement links TRBV4-2 to TRBJ2-5, with D perhaps TRBD2 (5 bases). Germline V lookup: CDR1 LGHNA, CDR2 YNFKEQ. The V and J ends lost 5 bases and 5 bases respectively, with 6 bases between them. CDR3 length: 11 residues. The CDR3 is CASSRRETQYF. CDR3 nucleotides: TGTGCCAGCAGCAGGAGGGAGACCCAGTACTTC.

The chain's CDR3 is CATSSLGTDTQYF. The CDR3 bases are TGTGCCACCAGCTCCCTAGGCACAGATACGCAGTATTTT. The J gene is TRBJ2-3, the V gene TRBV15; D is unclear. Trimming pared 5 bases from V and 1 base from J, leaving 7 bases between. CDR3 length equals 13 residues. Per the germline V gene, CDR1 is LNHNV and CDR2 is YYDKDF (reference sequence).

The J gene is TRBJ1-1, the V gene TRBV29-1; D is possibly TRBD1 (6 bases). Trimming took off 6 bases at V and 2 bases at J, with 19 bases between the two ends. The CDR3 consists of 15 residues. Germline CDR1 reads SQVTM; CDR2 reads ANQGSEA. The CDR3 nucleotides read TGCAGCGTAGGCGGGGGGGCGCGAAGTAACACTGAAGCTTTCTTT. Amino acids: CSVGGGARSNTEAFF.

This clone was seen just once. The gene calls are TRBV9 and TRBJ2-5, with 9 bases fitting TRBD2. CDR1 is SGDLS, CDR2 YYNGEE, per germline. The CDR3 contains 14 residues. Losses at the gene ends were 5 bases for V and 5 bases for J; bases not matched to a gene: 7. The CDR3 reads CASRRGRAVETQYF. Here the CDR3 DNA reads TGTGCCAGCAGGCGCGGGAGGGCCGTGGAGACCCAGTACTTC.

The chain is built from TRBV4-2 and TRBJ2-3; 14 positions agree with TRBD2. V lost 3 bases, J lost 2 bases, and 7 bases stayed unmatched. The germline V gene encodes CDR1 LGHNA and CDR2 YNFKEQ. The CDR3 contains 18 residues. CDR3 sequence reads: CASSHLGTSGGVTDTQYF. The CDR3 DNA sequence: TGTGCCAGCAGCCACCTCGGGACTAGCGGGGGAGTCACAGATACGCAGTATTTT.

The chain recombines TRBV5-1 with TRBJ2-1, with D maybe TRBD2 (7 bases). V dropped 7 bases and J dropped 6 bases, with 20 bases sitting between them. The germline V gene has CDR1 SGHRS and CDR2 YFSETQ. This CDR3 spans 15 amino acids. Written as DNA, the CDR3 is TGCGCCAGCGATGCTTTCGCGGGGGCCGGCAATGAGCAGTTCTTC. Translating gives CASDAFAGAGNEQFF.

This chain uses TRBV5-5 with TRBJ1-5; 9 bases line up with TRBD1. The CDR3 is 18 residues long. From germline, CDR1 is SGHKS and CDR2 YYEKEE (reference sequence). V lost 3 bases to trimming and J lost 5 bases; unmatched junction nucleotides: 15. The CDR3 spells CASSSGTGSNVGYQPQHF. The CDR3 DNA reads TGTGCCAGCAGCTCCGGGACAGGGTCCAACGTGGGGTATCAGCCCCAGCATTTT.

The rearrangement links TRBV7-2 to TRBJ2-7; the D gene is possibly TRBD2 (5 bases). With 4 bases removed from V and 4 bases from J, the gap between germline ends came to 14 bases. CDR3 length: 14 residues. Germline CDR1 is SGHTA and CDR2 is FQGNSA. The CDR3 DNA is TGTGCCAGCAGCTCCTGGACTCCGGGGTACGAGCAGTACTTC. It encodes CASSSWTPGYEQYF. Complete variable domain (other parts from reference TRBV7-2 and TRBJ2-7): GAGVSQSPSNKVTEKGKDVELRCDPISGHTALYWYRQSLGQGLEFLIYFQGNSAPDKSGLPSDRFSAERTGGSVSTLTIQRTQQEDSAVYLCASSSWTPGYEQYFGPGTRLTVT.

This sequence joins TRBV11-2 and TRBJ2-5; 14 bases map to TRBD2. The CDR3 loop spans 15 amino acids. Per the germline V gene, CDR1 is SGHAT and CDR2 is FQNNGV. Unmatched junction bases numbered 4, after V lost 6 bases and J lost 4 bases. CDR3 sequence reads: CASRPGTSGRETQYF. The CDR3 nucleotides are TGTGCCAGCAGACCAGGGACTAGCGGGAGAGAGACCCAGTACTTC.

The chain is built from TRBV5-1 and TRBJ2-1; 8 bases agree with TRBD1. CDR1 is SGHRS, CDR2 YFSETQ, per germline. The CDR3 has 13 residues. V was clipped by 4 bases and J by 9 bases; unmatched bases: 6. CDR3 protein: CASSPRTGPEQFF. The CDR3 DNA is TGCGCCAGCAGCCCGCGGACAGGGCCTGAGCAGTTCTTC.